The 15 T cell receptor beta chains in this list originate from one sample, sequenced in a study of T-cell reconstitution after alpha-beta-depleted transplantation in children. For TCRbeta, the library was prepared with unique molecular identifiers. MiXCR, run by TCRdb on the PCR reads, gives a single entry per CDR3 protein. This sample has about 830,000 distinct CDR3 sequences, with around 15% found just once. The sample consisted of PBMCs, mostly from graft donor cells, taken 360 days after TCRalphabeta/CD19-depleted stem cell transplant. The receptors originated from a male patient aged 10 to 17 who had a stem cell transplant for acute lymphoblastic leukemia, so the T cells may come from the graft donor.

There are a few counts of this clonotype. The V gene is TRBV7-3, the J gene TRBJ2-1; 9 nucleotides match TRBD2. The CDR3 runs 15 residues. V was clipped by 5 bases and J by 10 bases; unmatched bases: 12. Germline V lookup: CDR1 SGHTA, CDR2 FQGTGA. The CDR3 reads CASSAHRGSGREQFF. In DNA, the CDR3 is TGTGCCAGCAGCGCCCACCGCGGTAGCGGGAGAGAGCAGTTCTTC.

In this sample, this clonotype turned up a few times. The chain links TRBV7-9 to TRBJ2-2; the D gene is possibly TRBD2 (6 bases). V was shortened by 6 bases and J by 3 bases, with 14 bases between the two germline ends. The length of the CDR3 is 15 residues. CDR1 SEHNR and CDR2 FQNEAQ come from the germline V gene (reference sequence). CDR3 DNA: TGTGCCAGCAGTCGGAGGGCCTGGGACACCGGGGAGCTGTTTTTT. Its protein product is CASSRRAWDTGELFF.

This clonotype has at least ten counts. This CDR3 reads CASSLASGHSYEQYF. The CDR3 bases are TGTGCCAGCAGCTTAGCGTCAGGGCACTCCTACGAGCAGTACTTC. The rearrangement joins TRBV7-6 to TRBJ2-7, with D tentatively TRBD1 (5 bases). CDR3 length: 15 amino acids. Trimming cost V 0 bases and J 0 bases, with 9 bases left between them. Per the germline V gene, CDR1 is SGHVS and CDR2 is FNYEAQ.

The CDR3 protein is CASSLAKALSGGHTDTQYF. The CDR3 nucleotides read TGCGCCAGCAGCTTGGCTAAAGCTCTCTCAGGGGGACACACAGATACGCAGTATTTT. The genes are TRBV5-1 and TRBJ2-3, with 7 bases that match TRBD1. Germline assignment: CDR1 SGHRS and CDR2 YFSETQ. The junction had 15 bases not matched to a gene; V was cut back by 0 bases and J by 2 bases. The CDR3 is 19 amino acids.

This clonotype was counted at least ten times. The chain recombines TRBV4-1 with TRBJ2-7; 8 bases are shared with TRBD1. The CDR3 runs to 15 residues. J gave up 0 bases and V 3 bases, and 4 bases lay outside the gene matches. Per germline, CDR1 MGHRA and CDR2 YSYEKL. CDR3 nucleotide sequence: TGCGCCAGCAGCCACAACAGGGGGAGCTCCTACGAGCAGTACTTC. It is translated as CASSHNRGSSYEQYF.

J is TRBJ2-7 and V is TRBV20-1, with 7 nucleotides matching TRBD1. The CDR3 totals 14 residues. Trimming took 5 bases from V and 5 from J; bases not matched to a gene: 12. Germline V CDR1 and CDR2: DFQATT, SNEGSKA (reference sequence). As DNA, the CDR3 is TGCAGTGCTCTCGACCTGGGACAGACCCACGAGCAGTACTTC. Translated, it gives CSALDLGQTHEQYF.

This clonotype was observed a few times. The V and J genes are TRBV20-1 and TRBJ1-1, with a weak D call TRBD1 (6 bases). With 2 bases removed from V and 1 base from J, the gap between germline ends came to 11 bases. The CDR3 is 14 amino acids. The germline V gene has CDR1 DFQATT and CDR2 SNEGSKA (reference sequence). The CDR3 sequence: CSARMTGSNTEAFF. CDR3 in DNA: TGCAGTGCTAGAATGACAGGATCGAACACTGAAGCTTTCTTT.

The chain links TRBV5-1 to TRBJ2-7; D is perhaps TRBD2 (6 bases). CDR3 length: 16 residues. Trimming removed 0 bases at V and 1 base at J, with 14 bases between. Per germline, CDR1 SGHRS and CDR2 YFSETQ. The CDR3 sequence is CASSLASIAASYEQYF. The CDR3 DNA reads TGCGCCAGCAGCTTGGCCTCGATAGCGGCGTCCTACGAGCAGTACTTC.

The table lists this clonotype with a few counts. V gene TRBV12-3 or TRBV12-4 combines with J gene TRBJ2-5; tentatively, D is TRBD1 (5 bases). V dropped 4 bases and J dropped 5 bases, with 14 bases sitting between them. The CDR3 runs to 14 residues. The CDR3 nucleotides are TGTGCCAGCAGTTCCCTCAGGGAAGGGGAGACCCAGTACTTC. This codes for CASSSLREGETQYF.

This clonotype was counted only a few times. The chain joins TRBV10-3 to TRBJ2-1; the D is unclear. Germline V CDR1 and CDR2: ENHRY, SYGVKD. V was cut by 0 bases and J by 8 bases, with 17 bases left in between. This CDR3 comprises 16 residues. The CDR3 nucleotides are TGTGCCATCAGTGAGTCGCCTCAACGTAGCTCGGATGAGCAGTTCTTC. Translated, it gives CAISESPQRSSDEQFF.

There are a few counts of this clonotype. V is TRBV13 and J is TRBJ2-7; D unclear. Trimming stripped 0 bases from V and 5 bases from J, with 11 bases between. The CDR3 sequence is 14 residues long. The germline V gene has CDR1 PRHDT and CDR2 FYEKMQ (reference sequence). The CDR3 sequence: CASSLGISHDEQYF. For the CDR3, the DNA is TGTGCCAGCAGCTTAGGTATCTCCCATGACGAGCAGTACTTC.

As to this clonotype: One end of the junction is discordant with germline, which a read error may explain. This chain connects TRBV12-3 or TRBV12-4 to TRBJ1-2; D may be TRBD1 (6 bases). This CDR3 has 13 residues. DNA of the CDR3: TGTGCCAGCAGCCCGACAGGAACATCTGGCCACACCTTC. Translation gives CASSPTGTSGHTF.

The sample holds many counts of this clonotype. This chain uses TRBV7-9 with TRBJ2-2; 9 nucleotides align to TRBD1. V was clipped by 6 bases and J by 6 bases; unmatched bases: 8. This CDR3 spans 15 amino acids. Germline V gives CDR1 SEHNR, CDR2 FQNEAQ (reference sequence). The DNA of the CDR3 is TGTGCCAGCAGAACCCGGGACAGGGTTTCCGGGGAGCTGTTTTTT. It specifies CASRTRDRVSGELFF. Filled out from reference TRBV7-9 and TRBJ2-2, the complete variable domain reads DTGVSQNPRHKITKRGQNVTFRCDPISEHNRLYWYRQTLGQGPEFLTYFQNEAQLEKSRLLSDRFSAERPKGSFSTLEIQRTEQGDSAMYLCASRTRDRVSGELFFGEGSRLTVL.

This clonotype was detected only a few times. This rearrangement joins TRBV20-1 to TRBJ1-1; no clear D gene. The CDR3 sequence is 14 residues long. CDR1 is DFQATT and CDR2 is SNEGSKA in the germline V gene (reference sequence). Trimming pared 6 bases from V and 2 bases from J, leaving 16 bases between. CDR3 in amino acids: CSAWEDGTNTEAFF. CDR3 nucleotide sequence: TGCAGTGCGTGGGAAGACGGCACTAACACTGAAGCTTTCTTT.

This clonotype was seen more than once but under ten times. The chain uses TRBV29-1 and TRBJ2-1; 7 bases map to TRBD2. Germline loops: CDR1 SQVTM, CDR2 ANQGSEA. The V segment lost 3 bases and the J segment 0 bases; nucleotides outside the gene matches: 8. The CDR3 extends over 16 amino acids. The CDR3 here is CSVDSPSGGSYNEQFF. CDR3 DNA: TGCAGCGTTGACTCCCCGTCGGGGGGCTCCTACAATGAGCAGTTCTTC.